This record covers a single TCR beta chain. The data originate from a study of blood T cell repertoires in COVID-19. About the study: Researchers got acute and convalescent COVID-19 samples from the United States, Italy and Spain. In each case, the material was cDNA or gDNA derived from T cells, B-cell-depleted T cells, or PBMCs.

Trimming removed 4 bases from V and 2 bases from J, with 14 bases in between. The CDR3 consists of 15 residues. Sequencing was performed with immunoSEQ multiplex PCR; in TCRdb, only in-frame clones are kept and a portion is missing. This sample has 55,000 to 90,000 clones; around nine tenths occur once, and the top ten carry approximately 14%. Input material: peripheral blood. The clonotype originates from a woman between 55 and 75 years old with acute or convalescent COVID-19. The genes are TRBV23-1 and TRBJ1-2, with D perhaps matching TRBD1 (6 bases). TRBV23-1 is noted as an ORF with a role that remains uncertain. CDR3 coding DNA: TGCGCCAGCAGTCGGGACACAGGAAAGAACTATGGCTACACCTTC. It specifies CASSRDTGKNYGYTF.